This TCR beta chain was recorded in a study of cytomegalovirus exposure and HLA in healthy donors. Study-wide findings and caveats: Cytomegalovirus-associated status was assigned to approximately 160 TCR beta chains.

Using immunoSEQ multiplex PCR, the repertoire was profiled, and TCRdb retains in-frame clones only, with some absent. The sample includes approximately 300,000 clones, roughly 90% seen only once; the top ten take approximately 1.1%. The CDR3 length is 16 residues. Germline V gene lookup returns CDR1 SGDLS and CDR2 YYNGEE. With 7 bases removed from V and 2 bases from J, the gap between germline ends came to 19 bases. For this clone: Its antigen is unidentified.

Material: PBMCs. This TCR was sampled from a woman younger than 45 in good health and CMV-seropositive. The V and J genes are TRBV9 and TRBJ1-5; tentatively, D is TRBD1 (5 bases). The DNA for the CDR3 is TGTGCCAGCGTTCTGTTGGTGGGGACTCGCAATCAGCCCCAGCATTTT. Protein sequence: CASVLLVGTRNQPQHF.